This paragraph reports one TCR beta chain. Its cognate antigen is unknown. This sample stems from a study of blood T cells in healthy people across ages. Points from the study as a whole: Among T cells, TCR beta diversity per million cells dropped roughly linearly as age rose.

The authors ran a second PCR of roughly 6 to 12 cycles using a sample-barcoded 5' primer and a J-beta primer mix. MiXCR, applied by TCRdb to the 5' RACE reads, yields one record per CDR3 protein. Here the sample spans about 1.7 million distinct CDR3 sequences, 28% being singletons. It was about 10 milliliters of peripheral blood that were drawn from each donor. The sequenced sample was blood. The source of this sequence is a woman in her 30s in good health.

The CDR3 spells CASSLGGRSQRVNTEAFF. In DNA, the CDR3 is TGCGCCAGCAGCTTGGGGGGCCGCTCACAAAGGGTAAACACTGAAGCTTTCTTT. The gene calls are TRBV5-1 and TRBJ1-1, with D tentatively TRBD1 (5 bases). Germline V gene data show CDR1 as SGHRS and CDR2 as YFSETQ. Trimming left V 0 bases short and J 2 bases short, with 20 bases between. CDR3 length: 18 amino acids.